This T cell receptor (beta chain) derives from a study of CD8 T cells in Susac syndrome. A remark on this clonotype: The antigen is unknown.

Notes on the study in general: The study admitted that it had a relatively small number of individuals in its TCR sequencing and HLA analysis.

Between the trimmed V and J ends, which lost 1 base and 5 bases, there was a span of 14 bases. CDR1 MDHEN and CDR2 SYDVKM come from the germline V gene. The CDR3 length is 16 residues. Random hexamers served to reverse transcribe about 0.45 to 1 ug RNA. Amplification of the TCR beta CDR3 was carried out by immunoSEQ multiplex PCR, which spanned a total of 54 Vbeta and 13 Jbeta segments. TCRdb analysed the immunoSEQ multiplex PCR reads with MiXCR anew, one entry per CDR3 protein. The data contain approximately 80,000 distinct CDR3 sequences, 75% to 95% of them singletons. The sequencing input was CD8+ T cells from PBMCs. The source is a human donor with multiple sclerosis. The chain joins TRBV28 to TRBJ2-2; D is perhaps TRBD2 (5 bases). The CDR3 region has the DNA TGTGCCAGCAGTTTATCTGGGGTCGGGGTTACCGGGGAGCTGTTTTTT. Residues: CASSLSGVGVTGELFF.